This T cell receptor beta chain derives from a study of blood T cells in healthy people across ages. Overall study results and limits: CMV status of donors was unknown, possibly confounding expanded clonotype changes. TCR beta diversity per million T cells fell roughly linearly with age.

For this clonotype: Its target is unknown.

Germline V gene data show CDR1 as LNHNV and CDR2 as YYDKDF (reference sequence). V shed 0 bases and J shed 1 base, with 9 bases lying between them. The CDR3 is made up of 15 amino acids. The authors ran a second PCR of roughly 6 to 12 cycles using a sample-barcoded 5' primer and a J-beta primer mix. Each CDR3 protein is one row after TCRdb ran MiXCR on the 5' RACE reads. The sample has under 2,000,000 distinct CDR3 sequences, roughly 50% seen once. The chain couples TRBV15 to TRBJ1-2; possible D gene TRBD1, 6 bases. The source is a woman aged 40 to 50 in good health. Sequencing was carried out using blood. The CDR3 loop reads CATSRDPGVNYGYTF. As DNA, the CDR3 is TGTGCCACCAGCAGAGATCCAGGGGTTAACTATGGCTACACCTTC.